At least ten counts were recorded for the clone carrying this T cell receptor (beta chain). Deletions cut 1 base from V and 2 bases from J, with 9 bases between. The CDR3 spans 15 residues. CDR1 SGHKS and CDR2 YYEKEE come from the germline V gene (reference sequence). TCRdb itself ran the RT-PCR reads through MiXCR, one entry per CDR3 protein. This sample yields over 350,000 distinct CDR3 sequences, of which 16% are seen a single time; just over 7% belongs to the top ten. The data originate from a study of patients and donors after allogeneic stem cell transplantation. This TCR came from a human donor who was either an allogeneic HSCT recipient or a stem cell or donor lymphocyte infusion donor (not recorded which). It is not recorded whose cells these are; they may come from a transplant donor. The chain recombines TRBV5-5 with TRBJ2-2; tentatively, D is TRBD1 (5 bases). The sequencing sample was made of blood, either unsorted or a sorted T cell fraction (not recorded which). The DNA for the CDR3 is TGTGCCAGCAGCTTGCGTGGACACAACACCGGGGAGCTGTTTTTT. Its translation is CASSLRGHNTGELFF.